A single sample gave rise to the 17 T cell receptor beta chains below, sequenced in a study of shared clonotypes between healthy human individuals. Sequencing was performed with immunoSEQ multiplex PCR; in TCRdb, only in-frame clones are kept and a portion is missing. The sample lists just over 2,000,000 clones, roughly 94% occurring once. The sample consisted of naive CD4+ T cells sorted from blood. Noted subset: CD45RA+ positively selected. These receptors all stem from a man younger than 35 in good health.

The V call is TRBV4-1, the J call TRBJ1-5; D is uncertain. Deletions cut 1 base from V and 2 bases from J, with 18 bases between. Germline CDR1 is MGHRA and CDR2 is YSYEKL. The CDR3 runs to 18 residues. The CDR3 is CASSQVPARRGGNQPQHF. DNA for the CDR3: TGCGCCAGCAGCCAAGTTCCAGCCCGTCGGGGTGGCAATCAGCCCCAGCATTTT.

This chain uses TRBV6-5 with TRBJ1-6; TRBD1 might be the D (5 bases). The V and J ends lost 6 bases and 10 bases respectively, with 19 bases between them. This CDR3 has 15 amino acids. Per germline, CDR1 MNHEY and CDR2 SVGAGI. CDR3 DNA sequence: TGTGCCAGCAGCACCCAGGGTGGCGGATGGTCACCCCTCCACTTT. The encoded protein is CASSTQGGGWSPLHF.

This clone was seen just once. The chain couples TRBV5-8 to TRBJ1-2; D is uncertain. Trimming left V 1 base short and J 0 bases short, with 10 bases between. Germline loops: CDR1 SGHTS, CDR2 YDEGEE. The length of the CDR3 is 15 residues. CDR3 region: CASSLKRLANYGYTF. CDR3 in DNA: TGTGCCAGCAGCTTGAAGCGGCTAGCTAACTATGGCTACACCTTC.

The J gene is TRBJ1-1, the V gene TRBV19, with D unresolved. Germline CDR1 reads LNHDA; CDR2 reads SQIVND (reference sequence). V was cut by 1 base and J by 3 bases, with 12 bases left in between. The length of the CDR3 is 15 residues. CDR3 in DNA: TGTGCCAGTAGTATAGTGGAGTTAGGTCACACTGAAGCTTTCTTT. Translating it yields CASSIVELGHTEAFF.

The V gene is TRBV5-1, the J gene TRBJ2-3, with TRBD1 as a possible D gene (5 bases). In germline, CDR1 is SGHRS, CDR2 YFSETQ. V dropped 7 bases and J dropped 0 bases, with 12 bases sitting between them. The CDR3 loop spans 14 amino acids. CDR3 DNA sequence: TGCGCCAGCCGACCGACAGAGAGCACAGATACGCAGTATTTT. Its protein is CASRPTESTDTQYF.

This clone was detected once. CDR3 bases: TGTGCCATCAGTGAGTCCCCGAACACCTACGAGCAGTACTTC. Protein sequence: CAISESPNTYEQYF. V and J are TRBV10-3 and TRBJ2-7; D is unresolved. CDR3 size: 14 residues. Germline-derived CDR1 and CDR2 are ENHRY and SYGVKD. Trimming cost V 0 bases and J 2 bases, with 8 bases left between them.

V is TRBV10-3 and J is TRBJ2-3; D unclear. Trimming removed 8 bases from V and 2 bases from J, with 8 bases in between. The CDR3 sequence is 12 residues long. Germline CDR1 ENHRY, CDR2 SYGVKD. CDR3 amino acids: CAIGRVTDTQYF. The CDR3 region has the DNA TGTGCCATCGGAAGGGTCACAGATACGCAGTATTTT.

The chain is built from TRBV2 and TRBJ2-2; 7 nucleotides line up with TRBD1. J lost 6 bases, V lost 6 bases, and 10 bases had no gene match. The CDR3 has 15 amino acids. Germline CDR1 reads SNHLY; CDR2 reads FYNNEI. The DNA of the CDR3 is TGTGCCAGCAGCGGGGCCACAGGGGCCGCCGGGGAGCTGTTTTTT. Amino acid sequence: CASSGATGAAGELFF.

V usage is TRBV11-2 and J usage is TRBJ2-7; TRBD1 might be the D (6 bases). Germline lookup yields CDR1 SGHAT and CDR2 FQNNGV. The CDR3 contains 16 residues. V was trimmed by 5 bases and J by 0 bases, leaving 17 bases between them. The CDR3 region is CASSLDEGVSSYEQYF. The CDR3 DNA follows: TGTGCCAGCAGCCTCGACGAGGGGGTAAGCTCCTACGAGCAGTACTTC.

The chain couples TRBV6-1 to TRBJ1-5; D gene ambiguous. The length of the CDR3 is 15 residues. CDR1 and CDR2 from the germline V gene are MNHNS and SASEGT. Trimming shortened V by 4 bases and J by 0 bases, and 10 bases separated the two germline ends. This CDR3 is CASSGREYSNQPQHF. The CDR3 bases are TGTGCCAGCAGTGGACGGGAATATAGCAATCAGCCCCAGCATTTT.

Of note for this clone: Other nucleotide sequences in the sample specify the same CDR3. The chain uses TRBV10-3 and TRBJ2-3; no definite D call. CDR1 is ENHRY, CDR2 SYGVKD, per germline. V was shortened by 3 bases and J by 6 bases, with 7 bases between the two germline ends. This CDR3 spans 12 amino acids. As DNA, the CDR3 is TGTGCCATCAGTGACCTAGGTGATACGCAGTATTTT. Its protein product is CAISDLGDTQYF.

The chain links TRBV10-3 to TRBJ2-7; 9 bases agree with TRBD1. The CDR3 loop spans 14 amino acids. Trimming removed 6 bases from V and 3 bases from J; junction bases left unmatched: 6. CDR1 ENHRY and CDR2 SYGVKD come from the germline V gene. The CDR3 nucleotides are TGTGCCATCAGCACCGGGACAGGGTTCTACGAGCAGTACTTC. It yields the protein CAISTGTGFYEQYF.

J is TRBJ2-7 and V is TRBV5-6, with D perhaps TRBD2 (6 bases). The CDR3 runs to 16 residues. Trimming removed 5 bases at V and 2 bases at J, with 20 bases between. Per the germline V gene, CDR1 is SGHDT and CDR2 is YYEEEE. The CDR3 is CASRTFWGRPPYEQYF. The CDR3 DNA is TGTGCCAGCAGGACCTTCTGGGGGAGGCCTCCCTACGAGCAGTACTTC. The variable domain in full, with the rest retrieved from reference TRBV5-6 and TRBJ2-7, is DAGVTQSPTHLIKTRGQQVTLRCSPKSGHDTVSWYQQALGQGPQFIFQYYEEEERQRGNFPDRFSGHQFPNYSSELNVNALLLGDSALYLCASRTFWGRPPYEQYFGPGTRLTVT.

The CDR3 sequence: CASRPGIVGELFF. The CDR3 DNA reads as TGTGCCAGCAGGCCTGGCATAGTCGGGGAGCTGTTTTTT. This chain connects TRBV11-2 to TRBJ2-2; D call uncertain. This CDR3 region has 13 residues. Trimming shortened V by 6 bases and J by 7 bases, and 12 bases separated the two germline ends. Per the germline V gene, CDR1 is SGHAT and CDR2 is FQNNGV.

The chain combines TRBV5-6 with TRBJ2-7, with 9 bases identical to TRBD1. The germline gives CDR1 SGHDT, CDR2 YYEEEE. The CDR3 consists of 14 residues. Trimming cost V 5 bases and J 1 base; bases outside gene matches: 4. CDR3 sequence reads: CASRGQGGSYEQYF. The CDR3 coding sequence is TGTGCCAGCAGGGGACAGGGAGGGTCCTACGAGCAGTACTTC.

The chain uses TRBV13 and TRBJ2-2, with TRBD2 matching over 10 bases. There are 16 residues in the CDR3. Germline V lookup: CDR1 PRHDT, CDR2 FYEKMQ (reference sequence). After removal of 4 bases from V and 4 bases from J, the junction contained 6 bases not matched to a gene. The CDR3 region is CASSYTSGKPTGELFF. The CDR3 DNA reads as TGTGCCAGCAGCTATACTAGCGGGAAACCCACCGGGGAGCTGTTTTTT.

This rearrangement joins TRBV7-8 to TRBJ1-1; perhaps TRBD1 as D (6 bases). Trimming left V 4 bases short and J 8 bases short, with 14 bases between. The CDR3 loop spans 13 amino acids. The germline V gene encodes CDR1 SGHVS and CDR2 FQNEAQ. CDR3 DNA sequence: TGTGCCAGCAGCTACAGGGACCGACAGGAAGCTTTCTTT. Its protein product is CASSYRDRQEAFF.